A single TCR beta chain is shown here with its context. The table came from immunoSEQ multiplex PCR; TCRdb's copy has only in-frame clones and leaves some out. The sample carries some 150,000 clones, 80% to 90% recorded once. This sample is part of a study of blood T cell repertoires in COVID-19. Losses at the gene ends were 3 bases for V and 3 bases for J; bases not matched to a gene: 9. Germline V gene data show CDR1 as MNHEY and CDR2 as SMNVEV (reference sequence). The CDR3 has 16 residues. Sample: peripheral blood. The chain links TRBV27 to TRBJ1-2; 8 nucleotides match TRBD1. The sequence was obtained from a woman aged 55 to 70 with COVID-19, enrolled during active disease. CDR3 sequence: CASSFGTGGRDYGYTF. The CDR3 coding sequence is TGTGCCAGCAGTTTCGGCACAGGGGGAAGGGACTATGGCTACACCTTC.